This entry is about one T cell receptor (beta chain). Original data processing: Reference gene primer amplification gave estimated nucleated cell counts. The assay was immunoSEQ multiplex PCR, and TCRdb's table has in-frame clones only and misses some. V and J calls and clone size come straight from that table; D and trimming were deduced from the DNA. The repertoire includes approximately 530,000 clones, less than 90% of them detected once, and about 8.2% sits in the top ten. The sample belongs to a study of blood T cell repertoires in COVID-19. Study overall: The United States, Italy and Spain supplied acute and convalescent COVID-19 samples.

The Seattle patients, enrolled during active infection, were followed longitudinally. From germline, CDR1 is MGHRA and CDR2 YSYEKL. Trimming at V came to 3 bases and at J to 2 bases, leaving 7 bases not matched to a gene. The CDR3 is made up of 15 amino acids. The rearrangement joins TRBV4-1 to TRBJ2-7; 7 bases fit TRBD2. The clonotype comes from a woman aged 50 to 65 with COVID-19, enrolled during active disease. The material sequenced was peripheral blood. The CDR3 sequence is CASSQGRDYTYEQYF. The DNA of the CDR3 is TGCGCCAGCAGCCAGGGCCGGGACTATACCTACGAGCAGTACTTC.